This T cell receptor (beta chain) was sequenced during a study of regulatory T cells in long-lasting Graves disease. Study-wide results and caveats: Segments TRBV28, TRBJ1-2 and TRBJ2-5 showed preferential usage in persistent disease. Those with persistent Graves' had less TCR diversity than newly diagnosed patients.

The authors built TCR beta libraries using iRepertoire HTBI primers and Arm-PCR of CDR3 regions. Each CDR3 protein is one row after TCRdb ran MiXCR on the multiplex PCR reads. The sample holds roughly 300,000 distinct CDR3 sequences; more than 20% are singletons and the top ten take roughly 50%. Germline CDR1 and CDR2: MNHNS and SASEGT. J gave up 7 bases and V 5 bases, and 11 bases lay outside the gene matches. The CDR3 loop spans 16 amino acids. As to time point: persistent/refractory GD, antithyroid drugs over 5 years with positive TRAb. PBMCs were the source of the RNA used for TCR sequencing. American Thyroid Association guidelines defined Graves' disease diagnosis. In its sample, this clonotype was seen many times. Its antigen is not identified.

Here the sequenced sample was peripheral blood mononuclear cells (PBMCs), taken when the disease was refractory, from a patient treated with antithyroid drugs. V gene TRBV6-1 combines with J gene TRBJ2-2, with 9 bases lining up with TRBD1. This sequence was found in a female donor with Graves disease. CDR3 loop: CASSLYWTGEGGELFF. The CDR3 nucleotides are TGTGCCAGCAGTCTATACTGGACAGGGGAGGGCGGGGAGCTGTTTTTT.